The 13 T cell receptor beta chains listed next were all sequenced from one sample in a study of T-cell reconstitution after alpha-beta-depleted transplantation in children (TCRdb year 2016). Libraries were prepared through PCR. The sequencing machine was an Illumina HiSeq 2500. To normalize quantification of the TCRbeta repertoire, the TCR libraries were built with molecular barcoding that relied on unique molecular identifiers. TCRdb applied fastp at Q25 and MiXCR to the public reads, then kept only in-frame beta chains. Each CDR3 protein appears once, grouped with its most common genes and DNA. The sample profile shows about 830,000 distinct CDR3 sequences; less than 20% of them were found once. The top ten clonotypes cover approximately 5% of the sample. The sample's treatment or condition, from its label and the paper: allogeneic hematopoietic cell transplantation with graft depleted of TCRalphabeta T cells and CD19 B cells.

Specimen: PBMCs, mostly from graft donor cells, collected 360 days after TCRalphabeta/CD19-depleted stem cell transplant. Receptor source: a male patient between 10 and 17 years old who had a stem cell transplant for acute lymphoblastic leukemia, so the T cells may come from the graft donor.

The chain is built from TRBV4-1 and TRBJ1-5; 7 nucleotides agree with TRBD1. CDR3 size: 17 residues. The V and J ends lost 4 bases and 7 bases, in that order; junction bases with no gene match: 16. CDR1 and CDR2 (germline): MGHRA, YSYEKL. Here the CDR3 reads CASSLHPAGGLEQPQHF. In DNA, the CDR3 is TGCGCCAGCAGCCTTCACCCTGCAGGGGGGTTGGAGCAGCCCCAGCATTTT.

This chain connects TRBV5-1 to TRBJ1-5; TRBD1 matches 12 bases. Germline CDR1 reads SGHRS; CDR2 reads YFSETQ. The V segment lost 4 bases and the J segment 7 bases; nucleotides outside the gene matches: 6. CDR3 length: 15 amino acids. The CDR3 reads CASSTGTGGRQPQHF. DNA of the CDR3: TGCGCCAGCAGCACCGGGACAGGGGGCAGGCAGCCCCAGCATTTT.

This clonotype was picked up a small number of times. V and J are TRBV4-1 and TRBJ2-1; the D gene is possibly TRBD2 (5 bases). CDR1 MGHRA and CDR2 YSYEKL come from the germline V gene. V lost 1 base and J lost 4, with 11 bases in between. The CDR3 spans 15 residues. The CDR3 sequence is CASSQGGPLYNEQFF. The CDR3 DNA sequence: TGCGCCAGCAGCCAAGGCGGGCCCCTGTACAATGAGCAGTTCTTC.

This clonotype was detected a few times. The rearrangement uses TRBV7-2 and TRBJ2-3, with D unclear. Per the germline V gene, CDR1 is SGHTA and CDR2 is FQGNSA. CDR3 size: 14 residues. Trimming cost V 3 bases and J 2 bases, with 9 bases left between them. The CDR3 DNA is TGTGCCAGCAGCTTGGCGCATACCACAGATACGCAGTATTTT. It yields the protein CASSLAHTTDTQYF.

The gene calls are TRBV5-1 and TRBJ2-2; TRBD1 matches at 10 bases. Germline loops: CDR1 SGHRS, CDR2 YFSETQ. CDR3 size: 17 residues. V lost 5 bases, J lost 1 base, and 8 bases stayed unmatched. CDR3 sequence: CASRVPRDRGNTGELFF. The DNA for the CDR3 is TGCGCCAGCAGAGTCCCCCGGGACAGGGGGAACACCGGGGAGCTGTTTTTT.

CDR3 nucleotides: TGTGCCAGCAGCACCGGGTGGACAGGGCACACCGGGGAGCTGTTTTTT. Amino acid sequence: CASSTGWTGHTGELFF. The chain joins TRBV5-5 to TRBJ2-2; 8 positions agree with TRBD1. The CDR3 runs 16 residues. Germline loops: CDR1 SGHKS, CDR2 YYEKEE (reference sequence). The ends lost 4 bases at V and 3 bases at J; junction bases unmatched: 8.

This clonotype was counted a few times. The chain has TRBV11-1 and TRBJ2-3; 12 nucleotides align to TRBD2. The length of the CDR3 is 18 residues. V dropped 4 bases and J dropped 2; count of bases not matched to a gene: 10. Germline CDR1 SGHAT, CDR2 FQDESV (reference sequence). DNA for the CDR3: TGTGCCAGCAGCTCTAGCCCTGGACTAGCGGGATACACAGATACGCAGTATTTT. Amino acids: CASSSSPGLAGYTDTQYF.

This clonotype was observed a handful of times. Here the CDR3 reads CASSLSIWAADTEAFF. In nucleotides, the CDR3 is TGTGCCAGCAGTTTATCGATCTGGGCGGCGGACACTGAAGCTTTCTTT. This chain uses TRBV27 with TRBJ1-1; D call uncertain. Germline CDR1 and CDR2: MNHEY and SMNVEV (reference sequence). Trimming removed 0 bases at V and 3 bases at J, with 14 bases between. The CDR3 loop spans 16 amino acids.

The table lists this clonotype with a few counts. This chain connects TRBV7-2 to TRBJ2-1, with D maybe TRBD2 (5 bases). V was trimmed by 3 bases and J by 0 bases, leaving 15 bases between them. This CDR3 has 17 residues. The germline CDR1 and CDR2 sequences are SGHTA and FQGNSA. In nucleotides, the CDR3 is TGTGCCAGCAGCTTCGGACGGGATCCCAGCTCCTACAATGAGCAGTTCTTC. Its protein product is CASSFGRDPSSYNEQFF.

This clonotype was observed a few times. The CDR3 here is CASSYASPVPHNEQFF. The CDR3 DNA is TGTGCCAGCAGTTACGCCTCTCCGGTCCCGCACAATGAGCAGTTCTTC. The chain couples TRBV6-5 to TRBJ2-1; D unclear. The V and J ends lost 2 bases and 5 bases respectively, with 16 bases between them. Germline V gene data show CDR1 as MNHEY and CDR2 as SVGAGI. The CDR3 has 16 amino acids.

This clonotype was counted between two and nine times. V usage is TRBV29-1 and J usage is TRBJ2-5, with TRBD2 matching 11 bases. The CDR3 runs to 18 residues. Unmatched junction bases numbered 15, after V lost 1 base and J lost 5 bases. The germline V gene encodes CDR1 SQVTM and CDR2 ANQGSEA. The CDR3, as DNA: TGCAGCGTTGAAGTGCCGCGATGGGGACTAGCGGAAAAGGAGACCCAGTACTTC. Translating it yields CSVEVPRWGLAEKETQYF.

V usage is TRBV15 and J usage is TRBJ1-5; 10 bases match TRBD1. CDR1 is LNHNV and CDR2 is YYDKDF in the germline V gene (reference sequence). This CDR3 has 17 amino acids. Unmatched junction bases numbered 10, after V lost 5 bases and J lost 3 bases. CDR3 sequence: CATSPGQGIPINQPQHF. CDR3 coding DNA: TGTGCCACCAGCCCGGGACAGGGGATCCCCATCAATCAGCCCCAGCATTTT.

The CDR3 spells CASSKDVRTGAFEQYF. In DNA form, the CDR3 reads TGTGCCAGCAGCAAAGATGTAAGGACAGGAGCATTCGAGCAGTACTTC. The chain has TRBV21-1 and TRBJ2-7; TRBD1, the D gene given by the table, was not confirmed from the DNA. TRBV21-1 is a pseudogene. The CDR3 length is 16 residues.